This T cell receptor (beta chain) was sequenced in a study of T cell clonotyping in hematopoietic cell transplantation (dated by TCRdb to the early 2020s). Context from the whole study: A total of under 150 blood samples were collected in the study from around 40 consecutive transplant recipients and their related donors. Recruitment of patients ran from 2015 to January 2017, and follow-up continued until late 2020 or until death.

The immunoSEQ assay, a bias-controlled multiplex PCR with V- and J-specific primers, was used to amplify TCR beta CDR3 regions from genomic DNA. A proprietary barcode and Illumina adapter sequences were added to the CDR3 amplicons in a second PCR step. An Illumina MiSeq instrument was used to sequence the CDR3 libraries. From the authors' description of their analysis: Export and quality control were done with immunoSEQ Analyzer 3.0, while downstream analyses used R Bioconductor and Immunarch. Repertoire metrics were calculated using only productive rearrangements within the normalized downsampled data set. In the normalized cohort, clonotypes with more than 5 templates were defined as pathologically expanded. The Inverse Simpson Index served as the measure of repertoire diversity. To capture all clonotypes, the CMV-specificity analyses were run on the non-normalized data set. This immuneACCESS table, as held by TCRdb, lists in-frame sequences with V and J called but not all clones. Of the missing ones, under half trace to an unresolved V gene in checked studies; the others have no known cause. V and J calls and clone size are those listed in that table; D and trimming were worked out from the DNA. For this sample the table gives some 40,000 clones, of which 95% were detected only once. Under 0.95% of the sample comes from the top ten.

As regards this clone: It lacks a known antigen. Base qualities are not recorded, but no much larger clone differs from it by a single base.

Blood samples for TCR beta sequencing were given by related transplant donors. Nuclei Lysis Solution was used to extract genomic DNA from fresh or cryopreserved unfractionated peripheral blood mononuclear cells. The study at large found these results: Recipient TCR diversity fell after transplant, with pathologically expanded clonotypes rising progressively from day 30 to day 180. The sample size was limited, and CD4 and CD8 repertoire contributions could not be separated because cells were not sorted. Just a small fraction of recipient repertoires overlapped with donor repertoires, and more than 95% appeared de novo at the given depth. Inverse Simpson Index values from donors and from recipients before transplant predicted broader TCR repertoire diversity after transplant.

Including cysteine and phenylalanine, the CDR3 has 15 amino acids. The sequence is cut down to CDR3 DNA, 45 bases in frame from base 1. The germline V gene gives CDR1 as MGHRA and CDR2 as YSYEKL. The germline V end is reduced by 7 bases and the J end by 1 base; junction bases left unmatched: 9. This chain joins TRBV4-1 to TRBJ2-5; TRBD1 matches 7 bases in the middle. Sequencing was done on a sample of peripheral blood mononuclear cells. This clonotype was obtained from a young man in good health. Some clones in this sample may be carry-over from other donors' samples. The DNA sequence reads TGCGCCAGCAACCCGGGACAGTCCTTCCAAGAGACCCAGTACTTC. The resulting protein is CASNPGQSFQETQYF.